Below are 3 T cell receptor beta chains sequenced from a single sample in a study of blood T cell repertoires in COVID-19. The repertoire was sequenced with immunoSEQ multiplex PCR; TCRdb's copy has only in-frame clones and lacks some. This table holds about 350,000 clones, less than 90% found once. Sequencing was carried out using PBMCs or T cells enriched from blood (not recorded which). The receptor set was obtained from a woman aged 30 to 39 who had recovered from COVID-19.

The J gene is TRBJ2-5, the V gene TRBV7-9; D ambiguous. V was trimmed by 5 bases and J by 5 bases, leaving 18 bases between them. The CDR3 runs 15 residues. Germline-derived CDR1 and CDR2 are SEHNR and FQNEAQ (reference sequence). The CDR3 DNA reads as TGTGCCAGCAGCCCGCCGTCCCGGTCGAAGGAGACCCAGTACTTC. It yields the protein CASSPPSRSKETQYF. Drawing the rest from reference TRBV7-9 and TRBJ2-5, the complete variable domain is DTGVSQNPRHKITKRGQNVTFRCDPISEHNRLYWYRQTLGQGPEFLTYFQNEAQLEKSRLLSDRFSAERPKGSFSTLEIQRTEQGDSAMYLCASSPPSRSKETQYFGPGTRLLVL.

This clone was observed a single time. The J gene is TRBJ1-2, the V gene TRBV5-6; TRBD1 might be the D (6 bases). The V end lost 1 base, the J end lost 2 bases, and 15 bases lay between the germline ends. CDR1 and CDR2 from the germline V gene are SGHDT and YYEEEE. The CDR3 has 16 amino acids. CDR3: CASSLPQDSVNYGYTF. CDR3 sequence (DNA): TGTGCCAGCAGCTTGCCTCAGGACAGCGTGAACTATGGCTACACCTTC.

The rearrangement joins TRBV19 to TRBJ1-1, with TRBD1 as a possible D gene (5 bases). Germline assignment: CDR1 LNHDA and CDR2 SQIVND (reference sequence). The V end lost 5 bases, the J end lost 0 bases, and 10 bases lay between the germline ends. CDR3 length equals 14 residues. DNA of the CDR3: TGTGCCAGTAGTCACGGGGGTTTGAACACTGAAGCTTTCTTT. Translated, it gives CASSHGGLNTEAFF.